The 20 T cell receptor beta chains listed next were all sequenced from one sample in a study of HIV-infected patients and healthy controls. Alpha and beta constant-region primers primed reverse transcription of around 550 ng RNA. Alpha and beta chain libraries were made separately by chain-specific third strand synthesis with multiplexing indices. TCRdb called the 5' RACE reads again in MiXCR, with one record for every CDR3 protein. The profile covers about 10,000 distinct CDR3 sequences, with around 5.2% appearing a single time and roughly 15% taken by the ten largest. Whole blood was used without fractionation, so all unsorted peripheral T cells were included. Source: blood, taken before antiretroviral therapy. Receptor source: an adult with HIV infection.

This clonotype was picked up many times. The chain uses TRBV19 and TRBJ2-7, with D possibly TRBD2 on 5 matching bases. CDR3 length: 14 residues. CDR1 and CDR2 (germline): LNHDA, SQIVND (reference sequence). Trimming left V 1 base short and J 3 bases short, with 10 bases between. The DNA for the CDR3 is TGTGCCAGTAGTATAGCCGGGATGAACTACGAGCAGTACTTC. Protein: CASSIAGMNYEQYF.

This clonotype ranks as medium-sized. The chain employs TRBV20-1 and TRBJ2-7, with 12 bases that match TRBD1. The V gene end was trimmed by 7 bases and the J gene end by 7 bases; junction bases not matched to a gene: 8. Germline assignment: CDR1 DFQATT and CDR2 SNEGSKA (reference sequence). This CDR3 spans 13 amino acids. CDR3 protein: CSGQGQGAREQYF. CDR3 nucleotides: TGCAGTGGGCAGGGACAGGGGGCGCGGGAGCAGTACTTC.

Ten or more counts support this clonotype. The chain recombines TRBV29-1 with TRBJ2-7; the D gene is possibly TRBD1 (5 bases). Germline V lookup: CDR1 SQVTM, CDR2 ANQGSEA. V lost 0 bases and J lost 5, with 8 bases in between. This CDR3 is 12 amino acids long. This chain's CDR3 is CSVEDAGNEQYF. CDR3 nucleotide sequence: TGCAGCGTTGAAGATGCAGGGAACGAGCAGTACTTC.

This clonotype is classed as medium-sized. The chain joins TRBV7-2 to TRBJ1-5; D gene unclear. V lost 5 bases and J lost 0, with 11 bases in between. The germline V gene has CDR1 SGHTA and CDR2 FQGNSA. This CDR3 contains 15 residues. The CDR3 loop reads CASSPEGYSNQPQHF. The CDR3 DNA sequence: TGTGCCAGCAGCCCAGAGGGATATAGCAATCAGCCCCAGCATTTT.

In its sample, this clonotype was seen many times. The chain couples TRBV20-1 to TRBJ2-7; perhaps TRBD1 as D (6 bases). CDR1 and CDR2 (germline): DFQATT, SNEGSKA (reference sequence). V lost 0 bases, J lost 3 bases, and 12 bases lay in between. This CDR3 is 14 amino acids long. The CDR3 sequence: CSARDSDRFYEQYF. The CDR3 DNA reads as TGCAGTGCTAGAGATTCCGACAGGTTCTACGAGCAGTACTTC.

The table lists this clonotype with many counts. V gene TRBV10-3 combines with J gene TRBJ2-7; TRBD1 might be the D (6 bases). Germline V gene lookup returns CDR1 ENHRY and CDR2 SYGVKD. Trimming removed 9 bases at V and 2 bases at J, with 11 bases between. This CDR3 region has 12 residues. CDR3: CAIGQHTYEQYF. The CDR3 coding sequence is TGTGCCATTGGACAGCATACCTACGAGCAGTACTTC.

This clonotype was counted ten times or more. The chain uses TRBV6-5 and TRBJ1-3, with 7 nucleotides matching TRBD1. V lost 5 bases to trimming and J lost 0 bases; unmatched junction nucleotides: 4. Per germline, CDR1 MNHEY and CDR2 SVGAGI. The CDR3 runs 15 residues. DNA of the CDR3: TGTGCCAGCAGTCTTGGACAGGCCTCTGGAAACACCATATATTTT. It is translated as CASSLGQASGNTIYF.

This clonotype was detected many times. The chain carries TRBV27 and TRBJ1-6, with TRBD1 as a possible D gene (6 bases). The length of the CDR3 is 16 residues. The germline V gene has CDR1 MNHEY and CDR2 SMNVEV (reference sequence). With 5 bases removed from V and 0 bases from J, the gap between germline ends came to 11 bases. CDR3 DNA sequence: TGTGCCAGCAGTCCAAGGGGGGGCTCCTATAATTCACCCCTCCACTTT. Translating it yields CASSPRGGSYNSPLHF.

This clonotype came up many times. The rearrangement links TRBV30 to TRBJ1-2; a weak D match, TRBD1 (6 bases). Germline values: CDR1 GTSNPN, CDR2 SVGIG (reference sequence). V shed 2 bases and J shed 1 base, with 23 bases lying between them. The CDR3 has 18 amino acids. In nucleotides, the CDR3 is TGTGCCTGGAGTTCCCCTCACATTCGCGGGACAAATAACTATGGCTACACCTTC. Its protein is CAWSSPHIRGTNNYGYTF.

This clonotype was picked up many times. V is TRBV29-1 and J is TRBJ1-2, with D possibly matching TRBD1 (5 bases). The length of the CDR3 is 12 residues. Trimming cost V 6 bases and J 6 bases, with 14 bases left between them. From germline, CDR1 is SQVTM and CDR2 ANQGSEA. This CDR3 reads CSVLSGTNGYTF. Here the CDR3 DNA reads TGCAGCGTCCTTTCGGGGACGAATGGCTACACCTTC.

Ten or more counts support this clonotype. V usage is TRBV12-3 or TRBV12-4 and J usage is TRBJ1-3; 9 positions agree with TRBD1. V shed 6 bases, J shed 4 bases, and the junction held 13 bases outside the gene matches. The CDR3 has 17 amino acids. The CDR3, as DNA: TGTGCCAGCAGAACGATCCTTGGGACAGGGTACGGAAACACCATATATTTT. This codes for CASRTILGTGYGNTIYF.

In its sample, this clonotype was seen many times. The CDR3 bases are TGTGCCAGCAGCCCTCCGGACCTATACAATGAGCAGTTCTTC. Residues: CASSPPDLYNEQFF. The J gene is TRBJ2-1, the V gene TRBV5-6; D gene uncertain. Germline-derived CDR1 and CDR2 are SGHDT and YYEEEE. Trimming removed 4 bases at V and 4 bases at J, with 12 bases between. The CDR3 loop spans 14 amino acids.

By sample fraction, this clonotype is medium-sized. Here the CDR3 reads CSAEEDSYNEQFF. Written as DNA, the CDR3 is TGCAGTGCTGAGGAGGACTCCTACAATGAGCAGTTCTTC. This chain connects TRBV20-1 to TRBJ2-1, with D perhaps TRBD2 (5 bases). Germline CDR1 is DFQATT and CDR2 is SNEGSKA (reference sequence). The CDR3 spans 13 residues. The V end was cut by 5 bases, the J end by 0 bases, with 8 bases between.

By share, this clonotype counts as medium-sized. The chain uses TRBV2 and TRBJ2-1; possibly TRBD1 or TRBD2 for D (5 bases each). The ends were cut back, 4 bases at V and 0 bases at J, with 13 bases in the middle. CDR3 length equals 16 residues. Germline CDR1 SNHLY, CDR2 FYNNEI. The CDR3: CASSGDPQGSYNEQFF. CDR3 sequence (DNA): TGTGCCAGCAGTGGGGACCCCCAGGGCTCCTACAATGAGCAGTTCTTC.

The sample holds many counts of this clonotype. The V and J genes are TRBV11-2 and TRBJ2-1; 8 nucleotides match TRBD1. Germline CDR1 and CDR2: SGHAT and FQNNGV. V was clipped by 7 bases and J by 12 bases; unmatched bases: 11. The CDR3 runs to 13 residues. CDR3 bases: TGTGCCAGCACCACCCCAGGGGGCTTTAGGCAGTTCTTC. Its translation: CASTTPGGFRQFF.

This clonotype came up many times. The chain combines TRBV28 with TRBJ2-5; perhaps TRBD2 as D (6 bases). Trimming removed 4 bases from V and 2 bases from J, with 11 bases in between. This CDR3 comprises 14 residues. From germline, CDR1 is MDHEN and CDR2 SYDVKM. The DNA of the CDR3 is TGTGCCAGCAGTTGGCGGGATTTTCAAGAGACCCAGTACTTC. The encoded protein is CASSWRDFQETQYF.

This clonotype was counted at least ten times. The chain carries TRBV20-1 and TRBJ2-1; 11 nucleotides align to TRBD2. V lost 5 bases to trimming and J lost 3 bases; unmatched junction nucleotides: 6. CDR3 length equals 15 residues. The germline V gene encodes CDR1 DFQATT and CDR2 SNEGSKA (reference sequence). For the CDR3, the DNA is TGCAGTGCTCCCCAACTAGCGGGGGTCTACAATGAGCAGTTCTTC. This sequence encodes CSAPQLAGVYNEQFF.

By proportion, this clonotype is medium-sized. The rearrangement links TRBV7-6 to TRBJ2-5, with D perhaps matching TRBD1 or TRBD2 (5 bases each). V was cut by 4 bases and J by 5 bases, with 14 bases left in between. Germline CDR1 SGHVS, CDR2 FNYEAQ. The CDR3 length is 14 residues. The CDR3 sequence: CASSSRDDGETQYF. The CDR3 DNA follows: TGTGCCAGCAGCTCCCGGGACGATGGGGAGACCCAGTACTTC.

This clonotype occurred once. The rearrangement joins TRBV28 to TRBJ2-6, with D uncertain. The CDR3 covers 15 residues. Germline CDR1 and CDR2: MDHEN and SYDVKM. V lost 3 bases to trimming and J lost 1 base, with 7 bases between them. Written as DNA, the CDR3 is TGTGCCAGCAGTTTTAGAGGTTCTGGGGCCAACGTCCTGACTTTC. It codes for CASSFRGSGANVLTF.

By share of the sample, this clonotype is medium-sized. The V gene is TRBV4-1, the J gene TRBJ2-1, with unresolved D. CDR1 MGHRA and CDR2 YSYEKL come from the germline V gene. The CDR3 is made up of 13 amino acids. The V gene lost 0 bases and the J gene lost 8 bases, with 8 bases spanning the gap. The CDR3 region has the DNA TGCGCCAGCAGCCAAGATTGGAAGGATGAGCAGTTCTTC. As protein: CASSQDWKDEQFF.